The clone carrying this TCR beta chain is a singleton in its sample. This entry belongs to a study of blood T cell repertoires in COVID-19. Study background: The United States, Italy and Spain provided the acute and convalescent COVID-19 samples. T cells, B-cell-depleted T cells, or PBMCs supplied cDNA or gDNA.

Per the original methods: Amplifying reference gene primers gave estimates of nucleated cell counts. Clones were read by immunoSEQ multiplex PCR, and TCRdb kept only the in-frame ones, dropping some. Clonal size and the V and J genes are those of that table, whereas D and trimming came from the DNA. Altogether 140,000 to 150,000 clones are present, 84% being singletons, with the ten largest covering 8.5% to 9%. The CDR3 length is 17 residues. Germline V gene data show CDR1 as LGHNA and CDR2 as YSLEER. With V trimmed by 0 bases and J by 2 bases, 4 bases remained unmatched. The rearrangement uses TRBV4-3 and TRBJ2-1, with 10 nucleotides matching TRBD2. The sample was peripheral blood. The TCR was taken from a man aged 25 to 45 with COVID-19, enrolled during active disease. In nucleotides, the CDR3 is TGCGCCAGCAGCCAAGATGCTAGCGGGAGCCCCTACAATGAGCAGTTCTTC. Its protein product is CASSQDASGSPYNEQFF.